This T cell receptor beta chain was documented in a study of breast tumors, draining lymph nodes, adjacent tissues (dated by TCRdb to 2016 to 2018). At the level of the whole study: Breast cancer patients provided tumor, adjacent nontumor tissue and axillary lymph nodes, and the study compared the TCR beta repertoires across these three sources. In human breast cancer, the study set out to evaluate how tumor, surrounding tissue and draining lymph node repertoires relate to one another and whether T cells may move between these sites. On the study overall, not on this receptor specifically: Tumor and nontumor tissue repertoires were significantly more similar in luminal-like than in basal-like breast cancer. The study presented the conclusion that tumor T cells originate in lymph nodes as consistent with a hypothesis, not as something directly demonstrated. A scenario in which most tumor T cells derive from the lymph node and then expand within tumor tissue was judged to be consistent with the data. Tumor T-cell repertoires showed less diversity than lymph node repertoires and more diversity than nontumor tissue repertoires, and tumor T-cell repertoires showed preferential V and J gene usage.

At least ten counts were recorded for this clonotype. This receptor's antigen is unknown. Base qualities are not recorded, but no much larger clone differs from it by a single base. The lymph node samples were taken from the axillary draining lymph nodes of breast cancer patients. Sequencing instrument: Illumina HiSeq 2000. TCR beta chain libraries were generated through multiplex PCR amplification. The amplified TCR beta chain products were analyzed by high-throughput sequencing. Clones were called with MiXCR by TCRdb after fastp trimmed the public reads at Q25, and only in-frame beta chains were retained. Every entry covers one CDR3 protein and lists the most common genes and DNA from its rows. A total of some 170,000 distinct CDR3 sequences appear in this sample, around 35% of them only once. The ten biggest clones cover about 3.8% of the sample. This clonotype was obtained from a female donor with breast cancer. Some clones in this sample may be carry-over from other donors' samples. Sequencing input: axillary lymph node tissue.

CDR3 sequence: CATSREGQGAFGNTIYF. The DNA sequence reads TGTGCCACCAGCAGAGAGGGACAGGGGGCTTTTGGAAACACCATATATTTT. The sequence is built from TRBV15 and TRBJ1-3; TRBD1 fits 12 bases in the junction. Taken from cysteine to phenylalanine, the CDR3 has 17 residues. Left in the record is the CDR3 DNA by itself, 51 bases read in frame from the first base. The germline V gene (reference sequence) yields LNHNV for CDR1 and YYDKDF for CDR2. Trimming takes 0 bases off V and 3 bases off J; junction bases not matched to a gene: 3.